This TCR beta chain was obtained from a study of cytomegalovirus exposure and HLA in healthy donors. The wider study: HLA-typed donors contributed around 82 million unique TCRs, which were held in an early data release.

This clone appeared a single time. PCR primers comprised 60 Vbeta and 13 Jbeta primers. Here immunoSEQ multiplex PCR was the method, and the copy in TCRdb shows in-frame clones only, minus some. Here the sample spans approximately 70,000 clones, around 74% being singletons. CDR1 is MNHEY and CDR2 is SMNVEV in the germline V gene (reference sequence). The CDR3 sequence is 15 residues long. The germline V and J ends were trimmed by 0 bases and 2 bases, with 8 bases remaining between them. The TCR was taken from a human donor in good health. The specimen sequenced was PBMCs. The chain has TRBV27 and TRBJ1-5; D perhaps matches TRBD1 (5 bases). The CDR3 spells CASSLSGTGNQPQHF. The DNA of the CDR3 is TGTGCCAGCAGTTTATCGGGGACTGGCAATCAGCCCCAGCATTTT.